This T cell receptor (beta chain) is drawn from a study of blood T cell repertoires in COVID-19. Study-level background: COVID-19 samples from acute and convalescent phases originated in the United States, Italy and Spain. PBMCs, B-cell-depleted T cells, or T cells were the source of the cDNA or gDNA that made up the material.

CDR3 length: 16 amino acids. Germline CDR1 and CDR2: KGHDR and SFDVKD. With 2 bases removed from V and 7 bases from J, the gap between germline ends came to 17 bases. Cohort 3 donors counted as recovered after two negative PCRs, clearance, or resolved symptoms. Original analysis: How many nucleated cells were present was estimated from reference gene primer amplification. Data came from immunoSEQ multiplex PCR; TCRdb stores just in-frame clones and leaves some out. V and J calls plus clone size are reproduced from that table; the DNA served to infer D and trimming. The sample consists of about 480,000 clones, about nine tenths of them appearing once.

This clonotype was obtained from a woman aged 60-75 years who had recovered from COVID-19. The sequenced sample was PBMCs or T cells enriched from blood (not recorded which). The rearrangement joins TRBV24-1 to TRBJ2-1; D is unresolved. The CDR3 nucleotides are TGTGCCACCAGTGATTGGGTGGCGTCCAAAGCGAATGAGCAGTTCTTC. Amino acids: CATSDWVASKANEQFF.